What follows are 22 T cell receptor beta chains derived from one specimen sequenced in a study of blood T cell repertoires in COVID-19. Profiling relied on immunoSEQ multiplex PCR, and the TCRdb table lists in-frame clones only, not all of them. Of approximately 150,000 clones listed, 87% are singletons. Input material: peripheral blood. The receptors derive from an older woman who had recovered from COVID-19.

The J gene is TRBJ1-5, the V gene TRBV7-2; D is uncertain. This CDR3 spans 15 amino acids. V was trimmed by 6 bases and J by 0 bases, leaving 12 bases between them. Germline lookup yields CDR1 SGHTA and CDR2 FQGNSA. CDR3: CASSPQVSSNQPQHF. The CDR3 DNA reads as TGTGCCAGCAGTCCACAAGTTTCTAGCAATCAGCCCCAGCATTTT.

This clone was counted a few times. The CDR3 loop reads CASSIYRDTEQYF. CDR3 coding DNA: TGTGCCAGCAGCATTTATCGGGACACCGAGCAGTACTTC. V gene TRBV11-2 combines with J gene TRBJ2-7; a weak D match, TRBD1 (6 bases). The length of the CDR3 is 13 residues. The V end was cut by 5 bases, the J end by 6 bases, with 14 bases between. CDR1 SGHAT and CDR2 FQNNGV come from the germline V gene. Together with reference TRBV11-2 and TRBJ2-7, the CDR3 gives the full variable domain: EAGVAQSPRYKIIEKRQSVAFWCNPISGHATLYWYQQILGQGPKLLIQFQNNGVVDDSQLPKDRFSAERLKGVDSTLKIQPAKLEDSAVYLCASSIYRDTEQYFGPGTRLTVT.

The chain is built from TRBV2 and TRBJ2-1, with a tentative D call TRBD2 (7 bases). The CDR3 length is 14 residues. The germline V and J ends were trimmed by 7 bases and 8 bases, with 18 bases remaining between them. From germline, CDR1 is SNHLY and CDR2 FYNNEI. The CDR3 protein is CASNLEGGGYEQFF. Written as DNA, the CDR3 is TGTGCCAGCAATCTCGAGGGCGGGGGCTATGAGCAGTTCTTC. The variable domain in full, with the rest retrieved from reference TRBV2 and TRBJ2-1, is EPEVTQTPSHQVTQMGQEVILRCVPISNHLYFYWYRQILGQKVEFLVSFYNNEISEKSEIFDDQFSVERPDGSNFTLKIRSTKLEDSAMYFCASNLEGGGYEQFFGPGTRLTVL.

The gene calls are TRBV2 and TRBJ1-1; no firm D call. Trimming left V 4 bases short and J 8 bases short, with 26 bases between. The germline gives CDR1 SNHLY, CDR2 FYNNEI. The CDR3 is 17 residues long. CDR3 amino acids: CASSAPSGFATGVEAFF. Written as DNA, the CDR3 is TGTGCCAGCAGTGCCCCCTCAGGATTCGCAACCGGCGTCGAAGCTTTCTTT.

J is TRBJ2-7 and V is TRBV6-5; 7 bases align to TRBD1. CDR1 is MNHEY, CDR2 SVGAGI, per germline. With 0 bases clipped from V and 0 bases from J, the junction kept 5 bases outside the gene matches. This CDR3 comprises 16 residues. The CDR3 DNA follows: TGTGCCAGCAGTTACTCGAGGCAGGGGGACTCCTACGAGCAGTACTTC. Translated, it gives CASSYSRQGDSYEQYF.

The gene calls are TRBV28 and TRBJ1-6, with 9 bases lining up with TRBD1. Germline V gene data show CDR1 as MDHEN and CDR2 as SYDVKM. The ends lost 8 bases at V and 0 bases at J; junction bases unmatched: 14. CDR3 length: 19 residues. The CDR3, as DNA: TGTGCCAGCTGGGACAGGGAGAACAAAAAGAGCTCCTATAATTCACCCCTCCACTTT. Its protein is CASWDRENKKSSYNSPLHF.

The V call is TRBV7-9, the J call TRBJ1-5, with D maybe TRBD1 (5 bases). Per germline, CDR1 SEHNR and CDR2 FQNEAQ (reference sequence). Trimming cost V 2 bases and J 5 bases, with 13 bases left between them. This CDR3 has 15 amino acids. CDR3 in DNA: TGTGCCAGCAGCTTATTGGGGGGATTAGATCAGCCCCAGCATTTT. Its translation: CASSLLGGLDQPQHF.

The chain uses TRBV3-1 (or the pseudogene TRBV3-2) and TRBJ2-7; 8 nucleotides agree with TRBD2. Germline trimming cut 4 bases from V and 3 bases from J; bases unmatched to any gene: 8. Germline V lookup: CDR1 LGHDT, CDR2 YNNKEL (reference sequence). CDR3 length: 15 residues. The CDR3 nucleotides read TGTGCCAGCAGCCCCTCCGGGGGGGCGCGCTACGAGCAGTACTTC. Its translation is CASSPSGGARYEQYF.

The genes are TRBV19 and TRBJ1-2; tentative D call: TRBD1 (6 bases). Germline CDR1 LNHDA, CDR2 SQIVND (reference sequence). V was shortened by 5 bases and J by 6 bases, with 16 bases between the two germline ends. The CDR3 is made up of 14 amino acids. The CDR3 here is CASSSRTAENGYTF. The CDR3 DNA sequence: TGTGCCAGTAGTTCTAGGACAGCTGAGAATGGCTACACCTTC.

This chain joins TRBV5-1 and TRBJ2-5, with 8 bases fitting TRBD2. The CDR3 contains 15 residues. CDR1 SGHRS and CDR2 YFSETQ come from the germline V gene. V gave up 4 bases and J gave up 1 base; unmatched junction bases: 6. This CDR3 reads CASSPSGGAQETQYF. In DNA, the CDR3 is TGCGCCAGCAGCCCTTCCGGGGGGGCCCAAGAGACCCAGTACTTC.

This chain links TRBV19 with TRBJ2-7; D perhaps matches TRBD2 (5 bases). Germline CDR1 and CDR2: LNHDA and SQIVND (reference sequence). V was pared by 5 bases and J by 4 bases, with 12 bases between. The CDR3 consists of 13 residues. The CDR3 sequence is CASSRAAVYEQYF. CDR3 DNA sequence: TGTGCCAGTAGTCGCGCAGCGGTGTACGAGCAGTACTTC.

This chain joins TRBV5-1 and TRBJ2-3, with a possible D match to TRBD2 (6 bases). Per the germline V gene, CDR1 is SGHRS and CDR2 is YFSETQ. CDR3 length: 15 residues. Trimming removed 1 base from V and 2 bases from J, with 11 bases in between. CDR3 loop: CASSLLGGVTDTQYF. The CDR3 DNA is TGCGCCAGCAGCTTGCTTGGCGGGGTCACAGATACGCAGTATTTT.

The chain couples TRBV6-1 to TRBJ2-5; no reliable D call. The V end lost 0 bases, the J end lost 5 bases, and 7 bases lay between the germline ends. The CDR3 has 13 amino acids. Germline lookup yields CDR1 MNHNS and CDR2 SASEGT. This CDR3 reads CASSEARSETQYF. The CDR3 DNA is TGTGCCAGCAGTGAAGCCCGGAGTGAGACCCAGTACTTC.

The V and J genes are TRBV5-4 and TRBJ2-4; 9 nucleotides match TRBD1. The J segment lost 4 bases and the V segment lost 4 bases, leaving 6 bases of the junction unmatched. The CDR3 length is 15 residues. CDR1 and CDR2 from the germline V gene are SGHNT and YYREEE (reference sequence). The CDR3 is CASSRPGQGKNIQYF. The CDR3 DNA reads TGTGCCAGCAGCAGACCGGGACAGGGAAAAAACATTCAGTACTTC.

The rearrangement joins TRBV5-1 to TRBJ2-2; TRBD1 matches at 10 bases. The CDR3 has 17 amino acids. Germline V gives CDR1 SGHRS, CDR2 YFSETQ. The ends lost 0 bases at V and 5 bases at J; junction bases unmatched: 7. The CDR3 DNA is TGCGCCAGCAGCTTGGGCTCAGGGACAGGGGATACCGGGGAGCTGTTTTTT. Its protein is CASSLGSGTGDTGELFF.

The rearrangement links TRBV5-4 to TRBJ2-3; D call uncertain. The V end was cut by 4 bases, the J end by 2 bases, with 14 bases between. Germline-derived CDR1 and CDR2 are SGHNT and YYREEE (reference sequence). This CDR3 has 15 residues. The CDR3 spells CASSIDSRVTDTQYF. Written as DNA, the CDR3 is TGTGCCAGCAGCATTGATTCACGGGTCACAGATACGCAGTATTTT.

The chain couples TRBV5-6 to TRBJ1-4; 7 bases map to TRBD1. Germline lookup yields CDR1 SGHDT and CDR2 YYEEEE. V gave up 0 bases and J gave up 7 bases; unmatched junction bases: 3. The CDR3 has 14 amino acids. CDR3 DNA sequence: TGTGCCAGCAGCTTGGGACAGGGCGGTGAAAAACTGTTTTTT. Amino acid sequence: CASSLGQGGEKLFF.

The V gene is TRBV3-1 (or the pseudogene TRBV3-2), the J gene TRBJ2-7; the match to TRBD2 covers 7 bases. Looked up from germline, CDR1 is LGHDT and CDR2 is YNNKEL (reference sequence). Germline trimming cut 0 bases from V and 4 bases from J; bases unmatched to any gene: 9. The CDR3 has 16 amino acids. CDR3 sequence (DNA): TGTGCCAGCAGCCAAGATCCCCCGGGGGGTTTTTACGAGCAGTACTTC. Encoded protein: CASSQDPPGGFYEQYF.

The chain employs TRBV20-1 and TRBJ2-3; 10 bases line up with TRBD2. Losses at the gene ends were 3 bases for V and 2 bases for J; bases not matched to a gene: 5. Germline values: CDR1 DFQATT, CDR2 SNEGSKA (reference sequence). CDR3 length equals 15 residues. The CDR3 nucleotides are TGCAGTGCTAGTGCTAGCGGGGGAAACACAGATACGCAGTATTTT. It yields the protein CSASASGGNTDTQYF.

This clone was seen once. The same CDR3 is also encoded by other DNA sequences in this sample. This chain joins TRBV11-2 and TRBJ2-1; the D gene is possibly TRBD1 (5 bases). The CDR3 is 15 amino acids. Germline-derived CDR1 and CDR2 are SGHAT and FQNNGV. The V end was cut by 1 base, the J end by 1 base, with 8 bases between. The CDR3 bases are TGTGCCAGCAGCTTAGGGCAGGGTTCCTACAATGAGCAGTTCTTC. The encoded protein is CASSLGQGSYNEQFF.

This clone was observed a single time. CDR3 DNA sequence: TGTGCCAGCAGTCGCGTCTCTGGAAACACCATATATTTT. This codes for CASSRVSGNTIYF. This chain connects TRBV6-5 to TRBJ1-3; D gene ambiguous. V was pared by 5 bases and J by 0 bases, with 5 bases between. CDR1 is MNHEY, CDR2 SVGAGI, per germline. The length of the CDR3 is 13 residues.

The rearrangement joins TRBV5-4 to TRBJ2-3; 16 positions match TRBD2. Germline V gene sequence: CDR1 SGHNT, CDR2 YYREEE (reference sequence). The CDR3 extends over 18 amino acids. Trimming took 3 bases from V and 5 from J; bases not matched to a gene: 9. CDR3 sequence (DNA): TGTGCCAGCAGCTCGGGACTAGCGGGGGGGCAGGAGAGAGATACGCAGTATTTT. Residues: CASSSGLAGGQERDTQYF.